What follows is one T cell receptor beta chain and its context. The sample holds other DNA sequences that translate to the same CDR3. These data come from a study of OX40 agonist ivuxolimab in advanced cancers. TCRdb's copy holds only in-frame clones and misses some; the assay was immunoSEQ multiplex PCR. The table includes about 61,000 clones, around 92% detected once. The germline gives CDR1 SGDLS, CDR2 YYNGEE. V was cut by 0 bases and J by 6 bases, with 10 bases left in between. The CDR3 is 14 amino acids. V and J are TRBV9 and TRBJ2-1; D possibly corresponds to TRBD1 (6 bases). This clonotype was obtained from an adult with an advanced solid tumor such as melanoma, head and neck, liver or kidney cancer. The sample in question was CD4+ or CD8+ T cells sorted from blood, obtained in a trial of the OX40 agonist ivuxolimab. The CDR3 reads CASSVGVGGNEQFF. The CDR3 region has the DNA TGTGCCAGCAGCGTAGGAGTAGGGGGCAATGAGCAGTTCTTC.